A selection of T cell receptor beta chains follows, all from one sample in a study of control samples from healthy donors and cancer patients. Method: immunoSEQ multiplex PCR; TCRdb's copy keeps in-frame clones and lacks some. The sample carries some 89,000 clones, 86% recorded once. Sequencing input: blood. The receptors shown here come from a man aged 25-45 years in good health. Each CDR3 is given with its conserved first and last residue. The D gene is left open where the match is weak. Only some rows state a clone size, as once, few, many or a class for expanded clones.

J: TRBJ2-1; V: TRBV5-4; D: TRBD2; size: once; DNA: TGTGCCAGCAGCTTACGGAGCGGGGGGGAGGATGAGCAGTTCTTC; CDR3: CASSLRSGGEDEQFF
J: TRBJ1-4; V: TRBV9; D: NA; size: NA; DNA: TGTGCCAGCAGCGTAGACGGGGTTAGTAATGAAAAACTGTTTTTT; CDR3: CASSVDGVSNEKLFF
J: TRBJ1-1; V: TRBV30; D: TRBD1; size: NA; DNA: TGTGCCTGGCAGGGACAGTCAGGGAACACTGAAGCTTTCTTT; CDR3: CAWQGQSGNTEAFF
J: TRBJ1-2; V: TRBV5-4; D: TRBD1; size: NA; DNA: TGTGCCAGCTACGGCAGGGGGGGCTATGGCTACACCTTC; CDR3: CASYGRGGYGYTF
J: TRBJ1-1; V: TRBV30; D: NA; size: once; DNA: TGTGCCTGGAACCGGAACACTGAAGCTTTCTTT; CDR3: CAWNRNTEAFF
J: TRBJ2-1; V: TRBV9; D: NA; size: NA; DNA: TGTGCCAGCAGCGTAAGGCTGGATAATGAGCAGTTCTTC; CDR3: CASSVRLDNEQFF
J: TRBJ2-3; V: TRBV5-1; D: NA; size: NA; DNA: TGCGCCAGCAGCTTGTCACAGTCGGATACGCAGTATTTT; CDR3: CASSLSQSDTQYF
J: TRBJ2-3; V: TRBV20-1; D: NA; size: NA; DNA: TGCAGTGCTAGTCGGGGTGTCCGCGGGTATAGGAGCACAGATACGCAGTATTTT; CDR3: CSASRGVRGYRSTDTQYF
J: TRBJ1-1; V: TRBV5-6; D: NA; size: NA; DNA: TGTGCCAGCAGCACCGACAGCGGGAACACTGAAGCTTTCTTT; CDR3: CASSTDSGNTEAFF
J: TRBJ2-1; V: TRBV29-1; D: NA; size: NA; DNA: TGCAGCGTCGGACAATTAGATGAGCAGTTCTTC; CDR3: CSVGQLDEQFF
J: TRBJ2-7; V: TRBV4-2; D: TRBD1; size: NA; DNA: TGTGCCAGCAGCCGGGCCGGGACAGGGGGCGACGAGCAGTACTTC; CDR3: CASSRAGTGGDEQYF
J: TRBJ1-6; V: TRBV10-2; D: NA; size: NA; DNA: TGCGCCAGCAGAATGGGGGAGGGGGTTTATAATTCACCCCTCCACTTT; CDR3: CASRMGEGVYNSPLHF
J: TRBJ1-4; V: TRBV7-2; D: NA; size: NA; DNA: TGTGCCAGCAGCTTAGGAGGGTCCGAAGATGAAAAACTGTTTTTT; CDR3: CASSLGGSEDEKLFF
J: TRBJ1-2; V: TRBV3-1/TRBV3-2; D: TRBD1; size: NA; DNA: TGTGCCAGCACAGGACAGGGGGCTCGCGGCTACACCTTC; CDR3: CASTGQGARGYTF
J: TRBJ1-1; V: TRBV7-2; D: NA; size: NA; DNA: TGTGCCAGCAGCTTATACAGGATGAACACTGAAGCTTTCTTT; CDR3: CASSLYRMNTEAFF
J: TRBJ1-1; V: TRBV11-2; D: NA; size: NA; DNA: TGTGCCAGCAGCTATTCCTATGAGGGTGCTGAAGCTTTCTTT; CDR3: CASSYSYEGAEAFF
J: TRBJ1-1; V: TRBV18; D: TRBD1; size: NA; DNA: TGTGCCAGCTCAACTACAGGGGGCAACACTGAAGCTTTCTTT; CDR3: CASSTTGGNTEAFF
J: TRBJ2-2; V: TRBV12-5; D: NA; size: NA; DNA: TGTGCTAGTGGTTACCCTAGCCTCCGAGGGGCCGGGGAGCTGTTTTTT; CDR3: CASGYPSLRGAGELFF
J: TRBJ2-5; V: TRBV29-1; D: NA; size: NA; DNA: TGCAGCGTTGAAGATGGAAGGGCAGGGGAGGGGGAGACCCAGTACTTC; CDR3: CSVEDGRAGEGETQYF
J: TRBJ1-2; V: TRBV5-8; D: NA; size: NA; DNA: TGTGCCAGCAGCTTGGTCCGGGGACATGGCTACACCTTC; CDR3: CASSLVRGHGYTF
J: TRBJ1-2; V: TRBV7-9; D: NA; size: NA; DNA: TGTGCCAGCAGCTCTTTTGAAGGGTACACCTTC; CDR3: CASSSFEGYTF
J: TRBJ1-1; V: TRBV5-1; D: TRBD1; size: once; DNA: TGCGCCAGCAGCTTTACCGGGACAGGGATCGCTGAAGCTTTCTTT; CDR3: CASSFTGTGIAEAFF
J: TRBJ2-2; V: TRBV6-5; D: NA; size: once; DNA: TGTGCCAGCACCCCCCTAGGGCCCACCGGGGAGCTGTTTTTT; CDR3: CASTPLGPTGELFF
J: TRBJ2-3; V: TRBV11-2; D: NA; size: once; DNA: TGTGCCAGCAGCCTTGGGGCGATTGAAACAGATACGCAGTATTTT; CDR3: CASSLGAIETDTQYF
J: TRBJ1-2; V: TRBV7-9; D: NA; size: NA; DNA: TGTGCCAGCAGCATGGACACGAGTAACTATGGCTACACCTTC; CDR3: CASSMDTSNYGYTF
J: TRBJ2-3; V: TRBV25-1; D: NA; size: NA; DNA: TGTGCCAGCAGTGAAGTCGACCACTTGGATACGCAGTATTTT; CDR3: CASSEVDHLDTQYF
J: TRBJ1-5; V: TRBV18; D: NA; size: NA; DNA: TGTGCCAGCTCTCCCGAAAAGCTCAGCAATCAGCCCCAGCATTTT; CDR3: CASSPEKLSNQPQHF
J: TRBJ2-1; V: TRBV4-1; D: TRBD1; size: NA; DNA: TGCGCCAGCAGCCAGGGGACAGGGTACTACAATGAGCAGTTCTTC; CDR3: CASSQGTGYYNEQFF
J: TRBJ1-2; V: TRBV6-4; D: NA; size: NA; DNA: TGTGCCAGCAGTGACGGGGGGGTCAATGGCTACACCTTC; CDR3: CASSDGGVNGYTF
J: TRBJ2-7; V: TRBV19; D: TRBD1; size: NA; DNA: TGTGCCAGTAGCCTGCGACAGGGGGCGGACGAGCAGTACTTC; CDR3: CASSLRQGADEQYF
J: TRBJ2-3; V: TRBV5-1; D: TRBD2; size: NA; DNA: TGCGCCAGCAGCTTAGGGGACGGGGGGAGCACAGATACGCAGTATTTT; CDR3: CASSLGDGGSTDTQYF
J: TRBJ2-3; V: TRBV9; D: NA; size: NA; DNA: TGTGCCAGCAGCCCAAAGGGGAGCGCAGATACGCAGTATTTT; CDR3: CASSPKGSADTQYF
J: TRBJ1-2; V: TRBV9; D: NA; size: NA; DNA: TGTGCCAGCAGCCCAGGCCACCATAACTATGGCTACACCTTC; CDR3: CASSPGHHNYGYTF
J: TRBJ2-1; V: TRBV19; D: TRBD2; size: NA; DNA: TGTGCCAGTAGTGGACTAGCGGGGGGCCCCTACAATGAGCAGTTCTTC; CDR3: CASSGLAGGPYNEQFF
J: TRBJ1-1; V: TRBV11-2; D: NA; size: NA; DNA: TGTGCCAGCAGCTTAGGACAGTTTATTGAAGCTTTCTTT; CDR3: CASSLGQFIEAFF
J: TRBJ1-2; V: TRBV7-2; D: TRBD1; size: NA; DNA: TGTGCCAGCAGCTTCCTACAGGGGACCGCCTATGGCTACACCTTC; CDR3: CASSFLQGTAYGYTF
J: TRBJ1-1; V: TRBV27; D: NA; size: NA; DNA: TGTGCCAGCAGTTTGAAGGGGATTAGGGGTGAAGCTTTCTTT; CDR3: CASSLKGIRGEAFF
J: TRBJ2-5; V: TRBV11-2; D: NA; size: NA; DNA: TGTGCCAGCAGCTTAGATAACGCACGGGGGACCCAGTACTTC; CDR3: CASSLDNARGTQYF
J: TRBJ1-1; V: TRBV9; D: NA; size: NA; DNA: TGTGCCAGCAGCGTGGGAAAGAACACTGAAGCTTTCTTT; CDR3: CASSVGKNTEAFF
J: TRBJ1-1; V: TRBV11-2; D: NA; size: once; DNA: TGTGCCAGCAGCTTAAGCACAGCGAACACTGAAGCTTTCTTT; CDR3: CASSLSTANTEAFF
J: TRBJ1-1; V: TRBV2; D: NA; size: NA; DNA: TGTGCCAGCACCAACCAGGGGAACACTGAAGCTTTCTTT; CDR3: CASTNQGNTEAFF
J: TRBJ1-1; V: TRBV27; D: NA; size: NA; DNA: TGTGCCAGCAGTTTATTGGGGCCGAACACTGAAGCTTTCTTT; CDR3: CASSLLGPNTEAFF
J: TRBJ2-3; V: TRBV3-1/TRBV3-2; D: NA; size: NA; DNA: TGTGCCAGCAGCCGTCGGGATACGCAGTATTTT; CDR3: CASSRRDTQYF
J: TRBJ1-1; V: TRBV7-2; D: NA; size: few; DNA: TGTGCCAGCAGCTTTGAGGGGCTCAACACTGAAGCTTTCTTT; CDR3: CASSFEGLNTEAFF
J: TRBJ1-3; V: TRBV10-2; D: NA; size: NA; DNA: TGCGCCAGCAGTGAGCCCACGGATTTCTCTGGAAACACCATATATTTT; CDR3: CASSEPTDFSGNTIYF
J: TRBJ2-1; V: TRBV19; D: NA; size: NA; DNA: TGTGCCAGTAGTTCCGGGACGGTGGGCAACAATGAGCAGTTCTTC; CDR3: CASSSGTVGNNEQFF
J: TRBJ1-6; V: TRBV30; D: NA; size: once; DNA: TGTGCCTGGAGCACCCTAAATAATTCACCCCTCCACTTT; CDR3: CAWSTLNNSPLHF
J: TRBJ1-4; V: TRBV11-2; D: TRBD1; size: NA; DNA: TGTGCCAGCAGCTTCGAACAGGGGGGAACTAATGAAAAACTGTTTTTT; CDR3: CASSFEQGGTNEKLFF
J: TRBJ1-6; V: TRBV27; D: NA; size: NA; DNA: TGTGCCAGCACCCGGTCGTCCTATAATTCACCCCTCCACTTT; CDR3: CASTRSSYNSPLHF
J: TRBJ1-3; V: TRBV30; D: NA; size: NA; DNA: TGTGCCTGGAACGACGGGAGGGGCGAAAACACCATATATTTT; CDR3: CAWNDGRGENTIYF
J: TRBJ1-4; V: TRBV4-1; D: NA; size: NA; DNA: TGCGCCAGCAGCCAAGGGCATGAAAAACTGTTTTTT; CDR3: CASSQGHEKLFF
J: TRBJ1-4; V: TRBV2; D: NA; size: NA; DNA: TGTGCCAGCAGGCAACAGGGTGGGACTAATGAAAAACTGTTTTTT; CDR3: CASRQQGGTNEKLFF
J: TRBJ1-2; V: TRBV10-3; D: TRBD1; size: once; DNA: TGTGCCATCAGTGATCCCGGGACAGAACCGTATGGCTACACCTTC; CDR3: CAISDPGTEPYGYTF
J: TRBJ2-1; V: TRBV4-2; D: TRBD2; size: NA; DNA: TGTGCCAGCAGCCATGCTAGCGGACTCTACAATGAGCAGTTCTTC; CDR3: CASSHASGLYNEQFF